The clone carrying this TCR beta chain was found a few times. Its antigen remains unknown. This sample stems from a study of vaccination and CD4 T cells after COVID-19. In the study overall: The study enrolled six male and four female convalescents, two of whom were Hispanic.

Trimming pared 6 bases from V and 8 bases from J, leaving 13 bases between. Germline assignment: CDR1 SGHTA and CDR2 FQGNSA. This CDR3 region has 13 residues. The Oncomine TCR Beta short-read assay was applied to DNA of cultured CD4+ T cells. MiXCR, applied by TCRdb to the PCR reads, yields one record per CDR3 protein. The data show some 11,000 distinct CDR3 sequences, with around 32% seen just once and 34% held by the top ten. Treatment specified: roughly 11-day PBMC culture with coronavirus spike peptide pools or control peptides (ViraFEST assay). The sequence was collected from a human donor who received a COVID-19 vaccine. The sequences come from CD4+ T cells from blood, cultured in vitro, collected before SARS-CoV-2 vaccination. The chain links TRBV7-2 to TRBJ1-4, with D tentatively TRBD1 (6 bases). DNA for the CDR3: TGTGCCAGCAGTGGAGGGGGACGGGAAAAACTGTTTTTT. This encodes CASSGGGREKLFF.